These T cell receptor beta chains were read from a single sample in a study of identical twins. TCRdb passed the 5' RACE reads through MiXCR, listing each CDR3 protein once. The sample has some 690,000 distinct CDR3 sequences; about 20% are singletons. These data were also reused for a study on T cells expressing NK-cell markers.

Material: PBMCs. Receptors were obtained from a woman between 18 and 29 years old in good health. Each CDR3 is given with its conserved first and last residue. The D gene is left open where the match is weak. Size tells how often a clone was seen (once, few, many) or the class of an expanded clone, and some rows leave it out.

clone size	V gene	D gene	J gene	CDR3 length	CDR3 protein	CDR3 DNA
.	TRBV7-3	TRBD2	TRBJ2-3	16	CASSDPLRGGPDTQYF	TGTGCCAGCAGCGACCCATTGCGGGGGGGGCCGGATACGCAGTATTTT
.	TRBV5-6	.	TRBJ2-7	14	CASSWASGSDEQYF	TGTGCCAGCAGCTGGGCTTCGGGATCTGACGAGCAGTACTTC
.	TRBV5-1	.	TRBJ1-4	14	CASSSRSANEKLFF	TGCGCCAGCAGCAGCCGTTCAGCTAATGAAAAACTGTTTTTT
.	TRBV5-1	.	TRBJ2-3	13	CASSSQGEDTQYF	TGCGCCAGCAGCTCCCAAGGGGAAGATACGCAGTATTTT
many	TRBV5-6	.	TRBJ1-2	15	CASSTGVGIDHGYTF	TGTGCCAGCAGCACTGGTGTGGGCATCGACCATGGCTACACCTTC
few	TRBV29-1	.	TRBJ1-1	12	CSDADWDAEAFF	TGCAGCGACGCCGACTGGGACGCTGAAGCTTTCTTT
many	TRBV5-1	.	TRBJ2-7	12	CASSLTRYEQYF	TGTGCCAGCAGCCTCACCCGATACGAGCAGTACTTC
few	TRBV12-3/TRBV12-4	.	TRBJ1-1	16	CASSSSWGSFNTEAFF	TGTGCCAGCAGTTCCTCATGGGGGAGTTTCAACACTGAAGCTTTCTTT
many	TRBV12-3/TRBV12-4	.	TRBJ2-6	13	CAILIAGANVLTF	TGTGCCATCTTAATCGCTGGGGCCAACGTCCTGACTTTC
few	TRBV7-3	TRBD2	TRBJ2-2	16	CASSSFSGGTTGELFF	TGTGCCAGCAGCTCATTTAGCGGGGGGACCACCGGGGAGCTGTTTTTT
.	TRBV20-1	.	TRBJ2-7	13	CSASQGGPYEQYF	TGCAGTGCTAGTCAGGGTGGGCCCTACGAGCAGTACTTC
few	TRBV28	TRBD1	TRBJ1-4	17	CASSYDRGLGVNEKLFF	TGTGCCAGCAGTTACGACAGGGGGCTTGGGGTTAATGAAAAACTGTTTTTT
.	TRBV12-3/TRBV12-4	.	TRBJ1-2	13	CASSLWTEGGYTF	TGTGCCAGCAGCCTTTGGACCGAAGGAGGCTACACCTTC
.	TRBV5-1	TRBD1	TRBJ1-2	14	CASSSSQGNYGYTF	TGCGCCAGCAGCTCCTCACAGGGGAACTATGGCTACACCTTC
many	TRBV3-1	.	TRBJ2-1	14	CASSPPSLRDEQFF	TGTGCCAGCAGCCCCCCTTCCCTCCGGGATGAGCAGTTCTTC
few	TRBV20-1	.	TRBJ1-1	15	CSATLGRGMNTEAFF	TGCAGTGCTACCCTGGGCAGGGGAATGAACACTGAAGCTTTCTTT
.	TRBV7-8	.	TRBJ1-5	17	CASSRVPGEKPYQPQHF	TGTGCCAGCAGCAGAGTACCGGGAGAAAAACCCTATCAGCCCCAGCATTTT
.	TRBV7-6	.	TRBJ2-2	17	CASSSQLQVHNTGELFF	TGTGCCAGCAGCTCCCAACTGCAAGTCCACAACACCGGGGAGCTGTTTTTT
many	TRBV7-2	.	TRBJ2-7	13	CASSFRAEHEQYF	TGTGCCAGCAGCTTCCGGGCCGAGCACGAGCAGTACTTC
many	TRBV20-1	TRBD1	TRBJ2-2	15	CSASARTGNTGELFF	TGCAGTGCTAGCGCCCGGACAGGGAACACCGGGGAGCTGTTTTTT
few	TRBV7-2	.	TRBJ2-7	13	CAIRPPRTFEQYF	TGTGCCATTCGACCTCCCCGAACCTTTGAGCAGTACTTC
few	TRBV12-3/TRBV12-4	.	TRBJ1-2	13	CASSYGQSYGYTF	TGTGCCAGCAGCTACGGACAGAGCTATGGCTACACCTTC